This TCR beta chain was retrieved from a study of response to subunit inactivated influenza vaccine. General study points: New T cells are recruited in small numbers by each seasonal influenza vaccination, according to the authors' suggestion.

Germline values: CDR1 SGHRS, CDR2 YFSETQ. The CDR3 has 13 amino acids. V dropped 0 bases and J dropped 9 bases, with 10 bases sitting between them. For this clonotype: What it recognizes is unknown.

TCRdb re-called the RT-PCR reads with MiXCR, one entry per CDR3 protein. This table has 540,000 or so distinct CDR3 sequences, around 13% appearing once. The input for sequencing was PBMCs from blood, taken around seven weeks after vaccination. The chain joins TRBV5-1 to TRBJ2-4; perhaps TRBD2 as D (5 bases). This TCR was sampled from a man in his forties or fifties who received an inactivated influenza vaccine. CDR3 region: CASSLVGGGIQYF. CDR3 nucleotide sequence: TGCGCCAGCAGCTTGGTAGGAGGCGGCATTCAGTACTTC.